This T cell receptor (beta chain) was captured in a study of control samples from healthy donors and cancer patients. Produced via immunoSEQ multiplex PCR; TCRdb's table is partial and in-frame only. The sample shows about 130,000 clones, 90% to 95% of them seen only once. The CDR3 loop spans 13 amino acids. V gave up 2 bases and J gave up 8 bases; unmatched junction bases: 2. CDR1 is MNHNY and CDR2 is SVGAGI in the germline V gene (reference sequence). Sequenced material: PBMCs. The chain has TRBV6-6 and TRBJ1-2; 10 bases are shared with TRBD1. The receptor was derived from a man between 60 and 70 years old with colorectal cancer. As DNA, the CDR3 is TGTGCCAGCAGTTACGGGACAGGGGTAGGCTACACCTTC. Protein: CASSYGTGVGYTF.